Below are 4 T cell receptor beta chains sequenced from a single sample in a study of T cells after posttransplantation cyclophosphamide. Cells defined as naive were viable CD3+CD4+ or CD3+CD8+ and CCR7+CD45RA+CD45RO-CD95-CD27+CD28+. Measured with immunoSEQ multiplex PCR; TCRdb has only the in-frame clones, and not every one. The profile shows approximately 15,000 clones, 94% of them singletons. Sequenced input: naive CD4+ T cells sorted from blood. The receptors shown here come from a woman between 50 and 59 years old in good health and a related stem cell transplant donor.

The V and J genes are TRBV4-1 and TRBJ1-2; the match to TRBD1 covers 11 bases. CDR1 is MGHRA and CDR2 is YSYEKL in the germline V gene. CDR3 size: 20 residues. After removal of 7 bases from V and 3 bases from J, the junction contained 22 bases not matched to a gene. CDR3 loop: CASTGGPGQGAMGGHYGYTF. DNA for the CDR3: TGCGCCAGCACCGGGGGCCCCGGACAGGGGGCTATGGGGGGTCACTATGGCTACACCTTC.

The chain links TRBV7-2 to TRBJ1-5; D is possibly TRBD1 (6 bases). Germline V gene lookup returns CDR1 SGHTA and CDR2 FQGNSA. The CDR3 contains 14 residues. V was clipped by 5 bases and J by 7 bases, with 15 bases between them. The CDR3 region has the DNA TGTGCCAGCAGCCCACATACAGGGCCCCAGCCCCAGCATTTT. This encodes CASSPHTGPQPQHF.

The V and J genes are TRBV9 and TRBJ2-1; D may be TRBD2 (5 bases). CDR1 is SGDLS, CDR2 YYNGEE, per germline. The CDR3 spans 13 residues. Trimming stripped 7 bases from V and 7 bases from J, with 15 bases between. CDR3 sequence (DNA): TGTGCCAGCGGATTAGCGAAGGAGAATGAGCAGTTCTTC. Translated: CASGLAKENEQFF.

The chain carries TRBV5-4 and TRBJ2-4; TRBD1 matches 9 bases. J was trimmed by 7 bases and V by 3 bases; bases with no gene match: 11. CDR1 SGHNT and CDR2 YYREEE come from the germline V gene (reference sequence). The CDR3 is 16 amino acids. This CDR3 reads CASSSRTGEDNNIQYF. As DNA, the CDR3 is TGTGCCAGCAGCTCGCGGACAGGGGAAGACAATAACATTCAGTACTTC.